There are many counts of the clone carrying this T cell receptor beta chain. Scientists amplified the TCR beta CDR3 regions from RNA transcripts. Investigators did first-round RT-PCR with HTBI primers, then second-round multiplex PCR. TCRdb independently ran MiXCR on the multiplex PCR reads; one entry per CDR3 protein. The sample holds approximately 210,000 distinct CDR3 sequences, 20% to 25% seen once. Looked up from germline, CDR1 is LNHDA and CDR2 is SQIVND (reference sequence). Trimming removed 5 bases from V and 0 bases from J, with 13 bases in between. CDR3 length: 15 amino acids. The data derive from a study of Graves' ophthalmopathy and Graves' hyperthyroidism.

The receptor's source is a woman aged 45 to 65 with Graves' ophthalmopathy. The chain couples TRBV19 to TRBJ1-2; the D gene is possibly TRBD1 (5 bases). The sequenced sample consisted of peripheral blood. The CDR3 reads CASSPGDVANYGYTF. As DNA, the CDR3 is TGTGCCAGTAGTCCCGGGGACGTCGCTAACTATGGCTACACCTTC.